This entry concerns a single T cell receptor beta chain. The sample originates from a study of beta chain features in type 1 diabetes. Overall study context: The samples had about 110,000,000 sorted cells examined in all.

Trimming pared 2 bases from V and 6 bases from J, leaving 14 bases between. Germline V gives CDR1 SEHNR, CDR2 FQNEAQ (reference sequence). The CDR3 runs 15 residues. The authors reverse transcribed all of the isolated RNA, so sequencing captured expressed TCRB transcripts. This table comes from immunoSEQ multiplex PCR, and its TCRdb copy is limited to in-frame clones, with some not included. The sample lists under 800,000 clones, roughly 15% occurring once. The chain combines TRBV7-9 with TRBJ2-1, with D possibly being TRBD1 or TRBD2 (5 bases each). What was sequenced was naive CD4+ T cells from blood. This TCR was recovered from a man between 18 and 35 years old in good health. CDR3 in amino acids: CASSLTPGTGNEQFF. For the CDR3, the DNA is TGTGCCAGCAGCTTAACTCCCGGGACCGGCAATGAGCAGTTCTTC.